The T cell receptor (beta chain) described here comes from a study of blood T cell repertoires in COVID-19. Study context: There were acute and convalescent COVID-19 samples, and they came from the United States, Italy and Spain. PBMCs, B-cell-depleted T cells, or T cells provided the cDNA or gDNA that made up the material.

Repertoires were generated with immunoSEQ multiplex PCR, while TCRdb's copy carries only in-frame clones and drops some. This sample has hundreds of thousands of clones, with around nine tenths found just once. This CDR3 is 13 amino acids long. Trimming removed 4 bases from V and 5 bases from J, with 9 bases in between. Germline V gene lookup returns CDR1 SGHRS and CDR2 YFSETQ. This clonotype was obtained from a woman between 18 and 30 years old who had recovered from COVID-19. The J gene is TRBJ2-2, the V gene TRBV5-1; D gene ambiguous. The sample taken for sequencing was peripheral blood. The CDR3 sequence: CASSPWRTGELFF. Written as DNA, the CDR3 is TGCGCCAGCAGCCCTTGGCGGACCGGGGAGCTGTTTTTT.